What follows are 27 T cell receptor beta chains derived from one specimen sequenced in a study of T-cell memory formation after mild COVID-19. One entry per CDR3 protein, called by TCRdb with MiXCR from the 5' RACE reads. The sample gives roughly 450,000 distinct CDR3 sequences, more than 15% of which show up once; about 22% is in the top ten. Sequencing was performed on PBMCs or a T cell subset sorted from them (not recorded which). The receptors stem from a young man who had mild COVID-19 (a few samples of this study predate the infection). Cell type and time point are not known.

This chain links TRBV9 with TRBJ2-2; 12 nucleotides align to TRBD1. Germline V lookup: CDR1 SGDLS, CDR2 YYNGEE. The CDR3 contains 15 residues. V shed 4 bases and J 7 bases; nucleotides not matched to a gene: 5. The CDR3, as DNA: TGTGCCAGCAGCTCGGGACAGGGGGCTTTCGGGGAGCTGTTTTTT. It encodes CASSSGQGAFGELFF. The complete variable domain, with remaining parts taken from reference TRBV9 and TRBJ2-2, reads DSGVTQTPKHLITATGQRVTLRCSPRSGDLSVYWYQQSLDQGLQFLIQYYNGEERAKGNILERFSAQQFPDLHSELNLSSLELGDSALYFCASSSGQGAFGELFFGEGSRLTVL.

This clonotype was observed at least ten times. The rearrangement joins TRBV7-2 to TRBJ1-1; a possible D gene is TRBD1 (5 bases). CDR1 is SGHTA and CDR2 is FQGNSA in the germline V gene. V was trimmed by 4 bases and J by 4 bases, leaving 19 bases between them. The CDR3 is 16 residues long. The DNA of the CDR3 is TGTGCCAGCAGCTATGACGGACGGGGGAGCGGCACTGAAGCTTTCTTT. Translating it yields CASSYDGRGSGTEAFF.

This sequence joins TRBV9 and TRBJ2-3, with 14 bases lining up with TRBD2. The CDR3 is 19 residues long. Trimming took 2 bases from V and 0 from J; bases not matched to a gene: 8. Looked up from germline, CDR1 is SGDLS and CDR2 is YYNGEE. Here the CDR3 reads CASSVSGLAGGTSTDTQYF. CDR3 DNA: TGTGCCAGCAGCGTCAGCGGACTAGCGGGGGGAACTAGCACAGATACGCAGTATTTT.

This clonotype showed up many times. The J gene is TRBJ2-3, the V gene TRBV4-1, with D uncertain. Germline V CDR1 and CDR2: MGHRA, YSYEKL. CDR3 length equals 16 residues. V was shortened by 3 bases and J by 6 bases, with 19 bases between the two germline ends. CDR3 nucleotide sequence: TGCGCCAGCAGCCACCTCGGACGTGCGCGGATGGATACGCAGTATTTT. It yields the protein CASSHLGRARMDTQYF.

In this sample, this clonotype turned up a few times. Its ends do not fully match the called genes, so a read error is possible. The chain is built from TRBV2 and TRBJ2-2; the D gene is possibly TRBD2 (5 bases). The V gene's germline CDR1 is SNHLY and CDR2 FYNNEI. The CDR3 has 16 residues. CDR3 in DNA: TGTGCCAACAGTGAAGCTCGCGGGCTTTTAGGCGGGGAGCTGTTTTTT. It is translated as CANSEARGLLGGELFF.

The rearrangement uses TRBV7-2 and TRBJ1-5; 7 positions agree with TRBD1. From germline, CDR1 is SGHTA and CDR2 FQGNSA. Germline trimming cut 4 bases from V and 5 bases from J; bases unmatched to any gene: 8. The CDR3 extends over 15 amino acids. This CDR3 reads CASSWQQGIDQPQHF. As DNA, the CDR3 is TGTGCCAGCAGCTGGCAACAGGGGATAGATCAGCCCCAGCATTTT.

This clonotype was seen a handful of times. V gene TRBV7-9 combines with J gene TRBJ2-2, with a tentative D call TRBD2 (6 bases). Germline V lookup: CDR1 SEHNR, CDR2 FQNEAQ (reference sequence). This CDR3 is 15 amino acids long. Between the trimmed V and J ends, which lost 6 bases and 3 bases, there was a span of 14 bases. The CDR3 DNA reads as TGTGCCAGCAGTCCCGGCGGCGGGGACACCGGGGAGCTGTTTTTT. Translation gives CASSPGGGDTGELFF.

This clonotype was recorded a few times. V gene TRBV5-6 combines with J gene TRBJ1-1; D perhaps matches TRBD1 (5 bases). The CDR3 covers 15 residues. CDR1 and CDR2 from the germline V gene are SGHDT and YYEEEE. Trimming took off 4 bases at V and 3 bases at J, with 16 bases between the two ends. CDR3 sequence: CASSPPKGTHTEAFF. The CDR3 bases are TGTGCCAGCAGCCCCCCCAAAGGGACCCACACTGAAGCTTTCTTT.

The chain has TRBV27 and TRBJ1-2; D may be TRBD1 (5 bases). The CDR3 extends over 14 amino acids. With 3 bases removed from V and 4 bases from J, the gap between germline ends came to 12 bases. Per the germline V gene, CDR1 is MNHEY and CDR2 is SMNVEV (reference sequence). The CDR3, as DNA: TGTGCCAGCAGTTTTTCGGGGGGACCCTATGGCTACACCTTC. Its translation: CASSFSGGPYGYTF.

This clonotype has only a few counts. The rearrangement joins TRBV29-1 to TRBJ2-2; possible D gene TRBD2, 6 bases. The germline V gene encodes CDR1 SQVTM and CDR2 ANQGSEA. CDR3 length: 14 amino acids. V gave up 4 bases and J gave up 7 bases, with 16 bases separating them. The CDR3 region has the DNA TGCAGCGTTGTTTTTGTAGGGGAGGTCGGGGAGCTGTTTTTT. It codes for CSVVFVGEVGELFF.

This clonotype was seen more than once but under ten times. The chain uses TRBV3-1 and TRBJ1-1; tentative D call: TRBD1 (6 bases). There are 17 residues in the CDR3. Germline V gives CDR1 LGHDT, CDR2 YNNKEL (reference sequence). Trimming removed 3 bases at V and 5 bases at J, with 22 bases between. The CDR3 nucleotides are TGTGCCAGCAGCCAGAATCTGTATCAGGGGTGGGGAACTGAAGCTTTCTTT. Its translation: CASSQNLYQGWGTEAFF.

The sample holds a few counts of this clonotype. The rearrangement links TRBV28 to TRBJ2-1; D not certain. Trimming left V 6 bases short and J 6 bases short, with 15 bases between. Looked up from germline, CDR1 is MDHEN and CDR2 is SYDVKM. The CDR3 extends over 14 amino acids. CDR3 sequence: CASSPMPEANEQFF. The CDR3 coding sequence is TGTGCCAGCAGCCCCATGCCGGAAGCCAATGAGCAGTTCTTC.

The chain recombines TRBV5-1 with TRBJ2-2; D may correspond to TRBD1 or TRBD2 (6 bases each). The CDR3 is 16 amino acids. Germline V CDR1 and CDR2: SGHRS, YFSETQ. V was pared by 5 bases and J by 4 bases, with 18 bases between. The CDR3 region is CASRPTRGELTGELFF. For the CDR3, the DNA is TGCGCCAGCAGACCGACGAGGGGGGAACTCACCGGGGAGCTGTTTTTT.

V and J are TRBV4-3 and TRBJ1-5; D call uncertain. The V end lost 1 base, the J end lost 0 bases, and 7 bases lay between the germline ends. CDR1 is LGHNA, CDR2 YSLEER, per germline. The CDR3 totals 15 residues. The CDR3 region has the DNA TGCGCCAGCAGCCAAGCCGGATATAGCAATCAGCCCCAGCATTTT. Translation gives CASSQAGYSNQPQHF.

This clonotype was counted only a few times. V usage is TRBV12-3 or TRBV12-4 and J usage is TRBJ2-7, with D perhaps matching TRBD2 (5 bases). V lost 6 bases to trimming and J lost 1 base, with 22 bases between them. CDR3 length: 17 amino acids. The CDR3 region is CASSPGPGVRGSYEQYF. CDR3 DNA sequence: TGTGCCAGCAGCCCGGGCCCCGGGGTTAGAGGGTCCTACGAGCAGTACTTC.

The rearrangement joins TRBV5-4 to TRBJ2-3; 8 nucleotides match TRBD2. Trimming at V came to 0 bases and at J to 2 bases, leaving 8 bases not matched to a gene. From germline, CDR1 is SGHNT and CDR2 YYREEE (reference sequence). CDR3 length equals 17 residues. The CDR3 DNA reads as TGTGCCAGCAGCTTGGGCGGGACTAGACGTTCCACAGATACGCAGTATTTT. Translated: CASSLGGTRRSTDTQYF.

The rearrangement links TRBV27 to TRBJ2-5; 10 nucleotides agree with TRBD2. With V trimmed by 5 bases and J by 5 bases, 14 bases remained unmatched. The germline V gene has CDR1 MNHEY and CDR2 SMNVEV (reference sequence). The CDR3 contains 17 residues. The CDR3 protein is CASSPYLASGGGETQYF. CDR3 DNA sequence: TGTGCCAGCAGTCCGTACCTCGCTAGCGGGGGAGGGGAGACCCAGTACTTC.

This clonotype was observed a few times. The chain has TRBV7-6 and TRBJ1-5; D call uncertain. CDR1 SGHVS and CDR2 FNYEAQ come from the germline V gene. This CDR3 is built from 14 residues. Trimming removed 1 base from V and 7 bases from J, with 11 bases in between. The DNA for the CDR3 is TGTGCCAGCAGCTTAGTCGGGGATGGACAGCCCCAGCATTTT. Amino acids: CASSLVGDGQPQHF. Full variable domain (remainder filled in from reference TRBV7-6 and TRBJ1-5): GAGVSQSPRYKVTKRGQDVALRCDPISGHVSLYWYRQALGQGPEFLTYFNYEAQQDKSGLPNDRFSAERPEGSISTLTIQRTEQRDSAMYRCASSLVGDGQPQHFGDGTRLSIL.

This chain connects TRBV3-1 to TRBJ2-1, with D perhaps assigned TRBD1 or TRBD2 (5 bases each). The CDR3 consists of 15 residues. Germline CDR1 LGHDT, CDR2 YNNKEL (reference sequence). Trimming removed 4 bases from V and 0 bases from J, with 10 bases in between. CDR3 bases: TGTGCCAGCAGCCGCAAGGGGAGCTCCTACAATGAGCAGTTCTTC. This encodes CASSRKGSSYNEQFF.

V gene TRBV7-8 combines with J gene TRBJ2-1; D assignment may be TRBD1 or TRBD2 (5 bases each). V lost 4 bases, J lost 7 bases, and 17 bases lay in between. The CDR3 contains 15 residues. Germline V lookup: CDR1 SGHVS, CDR2 FQNEAQ. CDR3 amino acids: CASSSRVPEANEQFF. In nucleotides, the CDR3 is TGTGCCAGCAGCTCCAGGGTCCCGGAGGCAAATGAGCAGTTCTTC.

The chain carries TRBV12-5 and TRBJ2-1; maybe TRBD1 (6 bases). V shed 6 bases and J shed 8 bases, with 11 bases lying between them. CDR1 LGHNT and CDR2 FRNRAP come from the germline V gene. This CDR3 contains 12 residues. CDR3 nucleotides: TGTGCTAGTGGGGGGGCCAAGGATGAGCAGTTCTTC. It is translated as CASGGAKDEQFF.

CDR3 in amino acids: CATSGLSDREGNAFF. CDR3 sequence (DNA): TGTGCCACCAGTGGCCTCTCTGACAGGGAAGGGAATGCTTTCTTT. This chain links TRBV24-1 with TRBJ1-1, with 7 bases fitting TRBD1. CDR3 size: 15 residues. Trimming cost V 5 bases and J 11 bases; bases outside gene matches: 16. Germline CDR1 is KGHDR and CDR2 is SFDVKD.

The V call is TRBV6-5, the J call TRBJ2-1; tentative D call: TRBD2 (5 bases). Trimming took 6 bases from V and 9 from J, leaving 18 bases between them. The CDR3 length is 14 residues. The germline CDR1 and CDR2 sequences are MNHEY and SVGAGI. CDR3: CASSLGNQRFEQFF. In DNA form, the CDR3 reads TGTGCCAGCAGCCTCGGGAACCAGAGGTTTGAGCAGTTCTTC.

This clonotype appeared a few times. CDR3 in DNA: TGTGCCAGCAGGGAAGAGACCCAGTACTTC. Residues: CASREETQYF. The chain carries TRBV6-5 and TRBJ2-5; D unclear. The CDR3 extends over 10 amino acids. In germline, CDR1 is MNHEY, CDR2 SVGAGI. Trimming removed 6 bases at V and 3 bases at J, with 2 bases between.

The gene calls are TRBV5-1 and TRBJ2-1; 9 nucleotides align to TRBD2. The CDR3 spans 15 residues. The V and J ends lost 4 bases and 4 bases, in that order; junction bases with no gene match: 6. Germline V gene sequence: CDR1 SGHRS, CDR2 YFSETQ. The CDR3 reads CASSAALAGYNEQFF. CDR3 nucleotides: TGCGCCAGCAGCGCCGCGCTAGCGGGGTACAATGAGCAGTTCTTC. Variable domain in full (rest from reference TRBV5-1 and TRBJ2-1): KAGVTQTPRYLIKTRGQQVTLSCSPISGHRSVSWYQQTPGQGLQFLFEYFSETQRNKGNFPGRFSGRQFSNSRSEMNVSTLELGDSALYLCASSAALAGYNEQFFGPGTRLTVL.

This clonotype was picked up a small number of times. The chain joins TRBV4-2 to TRBJ2-5; D remains unclear. CDR1 is LGHNA, CDR2 YNFKEQ, per germline. V lost 2 bases to trimming and J lost 2 bases, with 12 bases between them. CDR3 length: 15 residues. The CDR3 loop reads CASSQPDGIQETQYF. The CDR3 bases are TGTGCCAGCAGCCAACCGGACGGAATACAAGAGACCCAGTACTTC.

Only a few counts were recorded for this clonotype. The V and J genes are TRBV12-3 or TRBV12-4 and TRBJ2-1; a possible D gene is TRBD1 (6 bases). The CDR3 sequence is 17 residues long. The ends were cut back, 2 bases at V and 0 bases at J, with 14 bases in the middle. The CDR3 nucleotides are TGTGCCAGCAGTTTATCCCCGGGACACTACTCCTACAATGAGCAGTTCTTC. Translated, it gives CASSLSPGHYSYNEQFF.